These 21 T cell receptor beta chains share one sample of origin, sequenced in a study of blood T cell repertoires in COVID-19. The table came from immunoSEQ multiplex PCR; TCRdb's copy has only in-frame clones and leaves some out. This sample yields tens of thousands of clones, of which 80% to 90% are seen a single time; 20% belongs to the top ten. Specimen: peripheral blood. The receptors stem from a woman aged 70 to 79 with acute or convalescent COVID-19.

The DNA of the CDR3 is TGTGCCACCAGTACAGGGGGTTTAATTGGAAACACCATATATTTT. Its protein product is CATSTGGLIGNTIYF. The J gene is TRBJ1-3, the V gene TRBV15; 8 nucleotides match TRBD1. This CDR3 is built from 15 residues. Losses at the gene ends were 6 bases for V and 3 bases for J; bases not matched to a gene: 7. The germline gives CDR1 LNHNV, CDR2 YYDKDF (reference sequence).

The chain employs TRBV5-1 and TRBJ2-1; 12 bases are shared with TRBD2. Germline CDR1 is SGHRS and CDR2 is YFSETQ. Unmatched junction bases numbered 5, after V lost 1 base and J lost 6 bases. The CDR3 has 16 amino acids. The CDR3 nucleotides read TGCGCCAGCAGCTTGAACGGACTAGCGGGAAGCAATGAGCAGTTCTTC. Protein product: CASSLNGLAGSNEQFF.

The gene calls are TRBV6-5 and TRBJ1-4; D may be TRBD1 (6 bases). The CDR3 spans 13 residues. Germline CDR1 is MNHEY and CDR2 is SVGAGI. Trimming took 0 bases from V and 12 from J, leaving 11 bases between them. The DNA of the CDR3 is TGTGCCAGCAGTTACTCGTCGGGGGGCCAACTGTTTTTT. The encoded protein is CASSYSSGGQLFF.

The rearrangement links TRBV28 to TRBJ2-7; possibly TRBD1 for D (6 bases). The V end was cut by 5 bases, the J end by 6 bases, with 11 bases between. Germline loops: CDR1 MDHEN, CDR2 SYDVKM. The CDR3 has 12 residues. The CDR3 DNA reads TGTGCCAGCAGTCTCCAGGGGCGCGAGCAGTACTTC. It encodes CASSLQGREQYF. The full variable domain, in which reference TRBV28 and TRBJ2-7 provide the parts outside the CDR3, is DVKVTQSSRYLVKRTGEKVFLECVQDMDHENMFWYRQDPGLGLRLIYFSYDVKMKEKGDIPEGYSVSREKKERFSLILESASTNQTSMYLCASSLQGREQYFGPGTRLTVT.

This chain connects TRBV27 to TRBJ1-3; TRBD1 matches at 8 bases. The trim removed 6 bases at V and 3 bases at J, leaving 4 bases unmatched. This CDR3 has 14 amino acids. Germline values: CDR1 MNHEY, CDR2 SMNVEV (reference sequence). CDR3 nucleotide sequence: TGTGCCAGCAGGGCAGGGGGCGGTGGAAACACCATATATTTT. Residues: CASRAGGGGNTIYF.

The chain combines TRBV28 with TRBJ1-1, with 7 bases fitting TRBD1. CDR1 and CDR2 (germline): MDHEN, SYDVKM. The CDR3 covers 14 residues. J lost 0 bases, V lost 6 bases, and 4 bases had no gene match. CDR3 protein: CASRGTVMNTEAFF. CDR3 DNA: TGTGCCAGCAGAGGGACAGTTATGAACACTGAAGCTTTCTTT.

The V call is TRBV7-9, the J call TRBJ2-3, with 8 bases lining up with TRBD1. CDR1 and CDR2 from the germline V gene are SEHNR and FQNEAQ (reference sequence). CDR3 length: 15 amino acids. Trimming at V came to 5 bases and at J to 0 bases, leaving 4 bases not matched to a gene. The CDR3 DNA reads TGTGCCAGCAGCACCTACAGGGGGAGCACAGATACGCAGTATTTT. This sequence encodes CASSTYRGSTDTQYF.

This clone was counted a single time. The CDR3 nucleotides are TGTGCCAGCTCGGGGGTCCCTGGGGCCAACGTCCTGACTTTC. This gives the protein CASSGVPGANVLTF. The genes are TRBV28 and TRBJ2-6, with D possibly being TRBD2 (6 bases). Per germline, CDR1 MDHEN and CDR2 SYDVKM. This CDR3 is 14 amino acids long. Trimming removed 8 bases from V and 2 bases from J, with 10 bases in between.

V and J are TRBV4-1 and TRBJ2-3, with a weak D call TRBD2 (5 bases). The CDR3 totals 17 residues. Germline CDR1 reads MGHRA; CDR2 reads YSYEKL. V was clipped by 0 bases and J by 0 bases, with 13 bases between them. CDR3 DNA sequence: TGCGCCAGCAGCCAAGATAATCAGCGGAGGAGCACAGATACGCAGTATTTT. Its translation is CASSQDNQRRSTDTQYF.

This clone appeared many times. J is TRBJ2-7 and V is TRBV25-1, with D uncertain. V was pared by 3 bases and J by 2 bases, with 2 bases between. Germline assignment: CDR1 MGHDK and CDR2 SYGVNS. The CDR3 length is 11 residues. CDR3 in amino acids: CASSDTYEQYF. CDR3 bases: TGTGCCAGCAGTGACACCTACGAGCAGTACTTC.

The CDR3 here is CASSPDRVETGELFF. The CDR3 bases are TGTGCCAGCAGCCCGGACAGGGTTGAGACCGGGGAGCTGTTTTTT. This chain connects TRBV6-5 to TRBJ2-2; 8 nucleotides match TRBD1. The CDR3 totals 15 residues. The V gene's germline CDR1 is MNHEY and CDR2 SVGAGI. J was trimmed by 5 bases and V by 6 bases; bases with no gene match: 8.

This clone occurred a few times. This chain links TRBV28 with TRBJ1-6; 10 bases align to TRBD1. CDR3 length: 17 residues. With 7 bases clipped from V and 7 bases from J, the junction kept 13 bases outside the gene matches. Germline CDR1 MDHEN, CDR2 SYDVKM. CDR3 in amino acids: CASKVWALGQGNSPLHF. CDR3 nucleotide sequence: TGTGCCAGCAAGGTTTGGGCCCTGGGACAGGGGAATTCACCCCTCCACTTT.

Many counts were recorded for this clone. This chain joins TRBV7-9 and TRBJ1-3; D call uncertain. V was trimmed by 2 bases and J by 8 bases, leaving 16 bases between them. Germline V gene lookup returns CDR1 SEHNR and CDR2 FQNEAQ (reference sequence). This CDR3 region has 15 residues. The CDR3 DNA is TGTGCCAGCAGCTTACCTGCCGTTCTTTCGGACACCATATATTTT. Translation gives CASSLPAVLSDTIYF.

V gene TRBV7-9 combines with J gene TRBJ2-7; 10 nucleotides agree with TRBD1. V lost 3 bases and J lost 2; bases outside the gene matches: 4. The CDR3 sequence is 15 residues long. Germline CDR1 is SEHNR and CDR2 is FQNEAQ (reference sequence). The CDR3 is CASSLTGTGAYEQYF. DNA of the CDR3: TGTGCCAGCAGCTTGACCGGGACAGGGGCCTACGAGCAGTACTTC.

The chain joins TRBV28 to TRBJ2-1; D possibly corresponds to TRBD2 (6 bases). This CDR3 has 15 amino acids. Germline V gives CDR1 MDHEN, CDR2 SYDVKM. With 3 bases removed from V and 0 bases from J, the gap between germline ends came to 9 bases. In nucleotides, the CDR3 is TGTGCCAGCAGTTTCCGGAGGGGCTCCTACAATGAGCAGTTCTTC. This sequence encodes CASSFRRGSYNEQFF. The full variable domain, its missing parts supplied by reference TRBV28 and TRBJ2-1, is DVKVTQSSRYLVKRTGEKVFLECVQDMDHENMFWYRQDPGLGLRLIYFSYDVKMKEKGDIPEGYSVSREKKERFSLILESASTNQTSMYLCASSFRRGSYNEQFFGPGTRLTVL.

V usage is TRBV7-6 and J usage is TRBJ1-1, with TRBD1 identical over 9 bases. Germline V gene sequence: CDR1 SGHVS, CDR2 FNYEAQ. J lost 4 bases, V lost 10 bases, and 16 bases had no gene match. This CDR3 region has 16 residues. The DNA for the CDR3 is TGTGCCACTTCTTCACAGGGGGCTAATGTTGGCACTGAAGCTTTCTTT. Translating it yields CATSSQGANVGTEAFF.

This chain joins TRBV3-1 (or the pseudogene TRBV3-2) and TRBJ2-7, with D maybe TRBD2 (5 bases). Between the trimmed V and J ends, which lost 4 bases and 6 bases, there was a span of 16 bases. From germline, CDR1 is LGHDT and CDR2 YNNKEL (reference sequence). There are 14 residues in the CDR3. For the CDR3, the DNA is TGTGCCAGCAGCCCGGTCCGAGGGAGCATCGAGCAGTACTTC. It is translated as CASSPVRGSIEQYF.

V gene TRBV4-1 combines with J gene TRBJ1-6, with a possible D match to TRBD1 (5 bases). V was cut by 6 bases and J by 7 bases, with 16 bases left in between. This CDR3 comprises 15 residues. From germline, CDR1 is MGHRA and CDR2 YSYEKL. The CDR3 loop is CASRALRAGNSPLHF. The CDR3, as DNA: TGCGCCAGCAGGGCTCTCAGGGCTGGGAATTCACCCCTCCACTTT.

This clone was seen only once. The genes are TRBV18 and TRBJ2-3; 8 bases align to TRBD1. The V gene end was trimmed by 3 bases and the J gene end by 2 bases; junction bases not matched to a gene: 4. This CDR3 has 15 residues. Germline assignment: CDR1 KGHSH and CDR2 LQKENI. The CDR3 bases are TGTGCCAGCTCACCGGGACAGGTGACCACAGATACGCAGTATTTT. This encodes CASSPGQVTTDTQYF.

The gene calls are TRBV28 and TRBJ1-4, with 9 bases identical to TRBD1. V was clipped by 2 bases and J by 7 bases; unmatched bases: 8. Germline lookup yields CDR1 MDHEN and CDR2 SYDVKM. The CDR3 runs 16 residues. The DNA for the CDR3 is TGTGCCAGCAGTTTAACAGGGGGCGCAAGCACTGAAAAACTGTTTTTT. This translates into CASSLTGGASTEKLFF.

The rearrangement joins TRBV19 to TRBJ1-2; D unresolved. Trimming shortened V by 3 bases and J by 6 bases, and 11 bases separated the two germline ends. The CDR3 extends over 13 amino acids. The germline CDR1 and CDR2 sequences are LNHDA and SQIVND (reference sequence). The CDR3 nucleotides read TGTGCCAGTAGTATCCGAGGAGTGAATGGCTACACCTTC. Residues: CASSIRGVNGYTF.